These 32 T cell receptor beta chains originate from one sample sequenced in a study of cytomegalovirus exposure and HLA in healthy donors. The PCR ran on 60 Vbeta and 13 Jbeta primers. Sequencing used immunoSEQ multiplex PCR; TCRdb keeps in-frame clones, though not all of them. The data hold about 120,000 clones, with roughly 80% observed a single time. Source material: PBMCs. The source of these receptors is a female donor in good health and CMV-seropositive.

This chain links TRBV7-9 with TRBJ1-2; D is uncertain. The V gene's germline CDR1 is SEHNR and CDR2 FQNEAQ (reference sequence). CDR3 length: 14 amino acids. The V end was cut by 0 bases, the J end by 6 bases, with 11 bases between. CDR3 nucleotides: TGTGCCAGCAGCTTAGCCAGGATGAGGGATGGCTACACCTTC. This encodes CASSLARMRDGYTF.

The chain has TRBV15 and TRBJ2-7; 10 nucleotides align to TRBD2. In germline, CDR1 is LNHNV, CDR2 YYDKDF (reference sequence). The CDR3 sequence is 17 residues long. V shed 0 bases, J shed 3 bases, and the junction held 8 bases outside the gene matches. As DNA, the CDR3 is TGTGCCACCAGCAGAGATGGAGTTAGCGGGGGGATCTACGAGCAGTACTTC. It encodes CATSRDGVSGGIYEQYF. Using reference TRBV15 and TRBJ2-7 for the parts outside the CDR3, the full variable domain is DAMVIQNPRYQVTQFGKPVTLSCSQTLNHNVMYWYQQKSSQAPKLLFHYYDKDFNNEADTPDNFQSRRPNTSFCFLDIRSPGLGDTAMYLCATSRDGVSGGIYEQYFGPGTRLTVT.

V is TRBV7-9 and J is TRBJ2-7; 7 nucleotides line up with TRBD1. Trimming took 4 bases from V and 8 from J; bases not matched to a gene: 8. The CDR3 spans 13 residues. Germline CDR1 and CDR2: SEHNR and FQNEAQ (reference sequence). The CDR3 nucleotides read TGTGCCAGCAGCTCGGGACAGACTGGTAAGCAGTACTTC. Translation: CASSSGQTGKQYF.

The chain joins TRBV9 to TRBJ1-1; D is unclear. Deletions cut 3 bases from V and 5 bases from J, with 8 bases between. CDR3 length: 12 amino acids. From germline, CDR1 is SGDLS and CDR2 YYNGEE. The CDR3 protein is CASSGRRTEAFF. As DNA, the CDR3 is TGTGCCAGCAGCGGACGGCGGACTGAAGCTTTCTTT.

The chain uses TRBV12-2 and TRBJ2-1; the DNA was not used to check the table's D call, TRBD1. TRBV12-2 has pseudogene status. The CDR3 is 13 amino acids. As DNA, the CDR3 is TGTGCAAGTCGCTTAGAGGGGAACAATGAGCAGTTCTTC. Protein product: CASRLEGNNEQFF.

This chain connects TRBV29-1 to TRBJ2-5; D possibly corresponds to TRBD1 (6 bases). Germline loops: CDR1 SQVTM, CDR2 ANQGSEA. V was shortened by 5 bases and J by 1 base, with 20 bases between the two germline ends. This CDR3 comprises 16 residues. CDR3 in DNA: TGCAGCGTTCGGGGACATCAGGCTGGGGTCCAAGAGACCCAGTACTTC. Its protein is CSVRGHQAGVQETQYF.

The rearrangement links TRBV6-5 to TRBJ2-5, with D possibly being TRBD2 (6 bases). Trimming took 5 bases from V and 1 from J, leaving 11 bases between them. Germline V lookup: CDR1 MNHEY, CDR2 SVGAGI. CDR3 size: 14 residues. CDR3 loop: CASSRASVQETQYF. The CDR3, as DNA: TGTGCCAGCAGTCGAGCTAGCGTCCAAGAGACCCAGTACTTC.

Points on this clone: Other DNA sequences from this sample encode an identical CDR3 as well. The V call is TRBV18, the J call TRBJ1-1; a possible D gene is TRBD1 (6 bases). CDR3 size: 13 residues. V dropped 6 bases and J dropped 1 base, with 9 bases sitting between them. CDR1 is KGHSH, CDR2 LQKENI, per germline. The CDR3 coding sequence is TGTGCCAGCTCTCCGACAGGGAACACTGAAGCTTTCTTT. Its protein product is CASSPTGNTEAFF.

DNA for the CDR3: TGTGCCGACCCCGGGGGGTACTATGGCTACACCTTC. This translates into CADPGGYYGYTF. The J gene is TRBJ1-2, the V gene TRBV5-6, with a possible D match to TRBD1 (5 bases). V was cut by 10 bases and J by 3 bases, with 13 bases left in between. Germline values: CDR1 SGHDT, CDR2 YYEEEE. CDR3 length: 12 amino acids. Filled out from reference TRBV5-6 and TRBJ1-2, the complete variable domain reads DAGVTQSPTHLIKTRGQQVTLRCSPKSGHDTVSWYQQALGQGPQFIFQYYEEEERQRGNFPDRFSGHQFPNYSSELNVNALLLGDSALYLCADPGGYYGYTFGSGTRLTVV.

V and J are TRBV6-1 and TRBJ1-5; 9 nucleotides line up with TRBD1. The J segment lost 2 bases and the V segment lost 5 bases, leaving 4 bases of the junction unmatched. The V gene's germline CDR1 is MNHNS and CDR2 SASEGT. CDR3 size: 15 residues. Here the CDR3 DNA reads TGTGCCAGCAGTCCCCGGACAGGGGGCAATCAGCCCCAGCATTTT. Its protein product is CASSPRTGGNQPQHF.

This chain uses TRBV19 with TRBJ1-1; D gene uncertain. CDR3 length: 13 amino acids. Germline V gene lookup returns CDR1 LNHDA and CDR2 SQIVND (reference sequence). Trimming shortened V by 5 bases and J by 0 bases, and 7 bases separated the two germline ends. The CDR3 nucleotides are TGTGCCAGTAGTGCATACATGAACACTGAAGCTTTCTTT. This gives the protein CASSAYMNTEAFF.

This chain connects TRBV10-3 to TRBJ1-3, with 8 nucleotides matching TRBD1. After removal of 4 bases from V and 4 bases from J, the junction contained 6 bases not matched to a gene. The CDR3 covers 15 residues. In germline, CDR1 is ENHRY, CDR2 SYGVKD. This CDR3 reads CAISAGTGGGNTIYF. The CDR3 DNA is TGTGCCATCAGTGCCGGGACAGGTGGAGGAAACACCATATATTTT.

V is TRBV9 and J is TRBJ2-1; 10 bases fit TRBD1. The CDR3 is 16 residues long. Per the germline V gene, CDR1 is SGDLS and CDR2 is YYNGEE. V dropped 2 bases and J dropped 7; count of bases not matched to a gene: 9. CDR3 coding DNA: TGTGCCAGCAGCGTCAGCACCGGGACAGGGGCTAATGAGCAGTTCTTC. Translating gives CASSVSTGTGANEQFF.

This chain connects TRBV7-9 to TRBJ2-7; no reliable D call. Trimming took off 0 bases at V and 5 bases at J, with 11 bases between the two ends. The CDR3 totals 14 residues. Germline CDR1 is SEHNR and CDR2 is FQNEAQ (reference sequence). As DNA, the CDR3 is TGTGCCAGCAGCTTAGCGGTTAGTCCCCACGAGCAGTACTTC. This gives the protein CASSLAVSPHEQYF.

The chain joins TRBV18 to TRBJ2-1; D remains ambiguous. The V gene's germline CDR1 is KGHSH and CDR2 LQKENI. V dropped 3 bases and J dropped 3 bases, with 15 bases sitting between them. The CDR3 runs to 16 residues. In DNA form, the CDR3 reads TGTGCCAGCTCACCTCGTCCCCGTCAACTCTACAATGAGCAGTTCTTC. This sequence encodes CASSPRPRQLYNEQFF. The full variable domain, in which reference TRBV18 and TRBJ2-1 provide the parts outside the CDR3, is NAGVMQNPRHLVRRRGQEARLRCSPMKGHSHVYWYRQLPEEGLKFMVYLQKENIIDESGMPKERFSAEFPKEGPSILRIQQVVRGDSAAYFCASSPRPRQLYNEQFFGPGTRLTVL.

This clone was seen a handful of times. This rearrangement joins TRBV9 to TRBJ2-1; TRBD2 aligns across 8 bases. The CDR3 has 16 amino acids. Germline V CDR1 and CDR2: SGDLS, YYNGEE. Germline trimming cut 3 bases from V and 6 bases from J; bases unmatched to any gene: 11. As DNA, the CDR3 is TGTGCCAGCAGCGGGGAGCGCGCGGGGGGATTCAATGAGCAGTTCTTC. It specifies CASSGERAGGFNEQFF.

This sequence joins TRBV14 and TRBJ2-5, with 7 bases identical to TRBD1. The germline V gene encodes CDR1 SGHDN and CDR2 FVKESK. V lost 0 bases to trimming and J lost 2 bases; unmatched junction nucleotides: 3. The CDR3 runs 15 residues. CDR3 bases: TGTGCCAGCAGCCAAGACTTACAGGGGCAAGAGACCCAGTACTTC. As protein: CASSQDLQGQETQYF.

This chain joins TRBV19 and TRBJ1-1, with D unresolved. This CDR3 is 11 amino acids long. Trimming stripped 10 bases from V and 5 bases from J, with 11 bases between. Germline V gene lookup returns CDR1 LNHDA and CDR2 SQIVND (reference sequence). The CDR3 protein is CAILRGTEAFF. CDR3 in DNA: TGTGCCATCCTTCGGGGAACTGAAGCTTTCTTT.

The chain joins TRBV6-5 to TRBJ2-7; D may be TRBD1 (6 bases). The germline V gene encodes CDR1 MNHEY and CDR2 SVGAGI. There are 13 residues in the CDR3. V was trimmed by 2 bases and J by 7 bases, leaving 12 bases between them. The CDR3 sequence is CASSYPGTREQYF. CDR3 nucleotides: TGTGCCAGCAGTTACCCCGGGACACGTGAGCAGTACTTC.

This clone was observed a handful of times. The rearrangement uses TRBV6-4 and TRBJ1-1, with D unclear. The V gene's germline CDR1 is MRHNA and CDR2 SNTAGT. The V and J ends lost 5 bases and 0 bases respectively, with 7 bases between them. The CDR3 loop spans 13 amino acids. This CDR3 reads CASSTAMNTEAFF. The CDR3 bases are TGTGCCAGCAGTACCGCGATGAACACTGAAGCTTTCTTT.

The chain has TRBV2 and TRBJ1-2; 9 nucleotides agree with TRBD1. Germline CDR1 SNHLY, CDR2 FYNNEI. The J segment lost 6 bases and the V segment lost 6 bases, leaving 2 bases of the junction unmatched. The CDR3 contains 12 residues. CDR3 DNA sequence: TGTGCCAGCAGAGGACAGGGGAATGGCTACACCTTC. Protein: CASRGQGNGYTF.

Here the CDR3 reads CASSYLGDTEAFF. The CDR3 DNA reads TGTGCCAGCAGTTACTTGGGCGACACTGAAGCTTTCTTT. The chain has TRBV6-5 and TRBJ1-1; no reliable D call. The CDR3 covers 13 residues. Looked up from germline, CDR1 is MNHEY and CDR2 is SVGAGI. V was shortened by 1 base and J by 3 bases, with 6 bases between the two germline ends.

The V gene is TRBV6-1, the J gene TRBJ2-7; TRBD1 aligns across 7 bases. The CDR3 has 13 amino acids. Trimming at V came to 8 bases and at J to 7 bases, leaving 11 bases not matched to a gene. Germline values: CDR1 MNHNS, CDR2 SASEGT. The CDR3 coding sequence is TGTGCCAGCCGAGAGGGGGCGCGAGGGGAGCAGTACTTC. Translating it yields CASREGARGEQYF.

The chain combines TRBV20-1 with TRBJ1-2; D gene uncertain. CDR1 DFQATT and CDR2 SNEGSKA come from the germline V gene (reference sequence). The CDR3 covers 11 residues. V was pared by 7 bases and J by 1 base, with 7 bases between. The DNA for the CDR3 is TGCAGTGTTACGGTTAACTATGGCTACACCTTC. Translation gives CSVTVNYGYTF.

The chain uses TRBV27 and TRBJ2-2; 11 bases match TRBD2. The CDR3 length is 15 residues. V shed 6 bases, J shed 3 bases, and the junction held 3 bases outside the gene matches. CDR1 and CDR2 (germline): MNHEY, SMNVEV (reference sequence). For the CDR3, the DNA is TGTGCCAGCAGGATAGCGGGGGGGCACACCGGGGAGCTGTTTTTT. Translated, it gives CASRIAGGHTGELFF.

A few counts support this clone. The CDR3 is CASSQEGQGDYGYTF. CDR3 DNA: TGTGCCAGCAGCCAAGAAGGACAGGGGGACTATGGCTACACCTTC. This rearrangement joins TRBV4-2 to TRBJ1-2, with 10 bases identical to TRBD1. Trimming at V came to 0 bases and at J to 3 bases, leaving 1 base not matched to a gene. CDR3 length equals 15 residues. Looked up from germline, CDR1 is LGHNA and CDR2 is YNFKEQ.

This clone was picked up one time. The V gene is TRBV6-5, the J gene TRBJ1-2, with a possible D match to TRBD1 (5 bases). The germline V gene has CDR1 MNHEY and CDR2 SVGAGI. The germline V and J ends were trimmed by 0 bases and 1 base, with 12 bases remaining between them. This CDR3 has 16 amino acids. Here the CDR3 DNA reads TGTGCCAGCAGTTACTCGTTGGGGGGAGATAACTATGGCTACACCTTC. Amino acids: CASSYSLGGDNYGYTF.

The chain is built from TRBV28 and TRBJ1-2; TRBD1 is a possible D gene (6 bases). The germline V and J ends were trimmed by 6 bases and 1 base, with 15 bases remaining between them. The germline V gene encodes CDR1 MDHEN and CDR2 SYDVKM. CDR3 length: 15 amino acids. The CDR3 reads CASRAEGEFNYGYTF. As DNA, the CDR3 is TGTGCCAGCAGAGCTGAGGGGGAATTTAACTATGGCTACACCTTC.

The chain has TRBV29-1 and TRBJ2-3; TRBD1 matches at 7 bases. The CDR3 sequence is 15 residues long. Germline CDR1 SQVTM, CDR2 ANQGSEA. The V segment lost 6 bases and the J segment 2 bases; nucleotides outside the gene matches: 11. CDR3 amino acids: CSVQTGSGITDTQYF. CDR3 nucleotide sequence: TGCAGCGTGCAGACAGGGTCGGGAATCACAGATACGCAGTATTTT.

The chain links TRBV9 to TRBJ1-1, with 7 bases identical to TRBD1. This CDR3 comprises 14 residues. With 3 bases clipped from V and 5 bases from J, the junction kept 7 bases outside the gene matches. CDR1 and CDR2 from the germline V gene are SGDLS and YYNGEE. CDR3 nucleotides: TGTGCCAGCAGCGCGGACAGGAGGCTGACTGAAGCTTTCTTT. Residues: CASSADRRLTEAFF.

This clone is a singleton in its sample. The chain employs TRBV2 and TRBJ2-3; 11 positions match TRBD2. Looked up from germline, CDR1 is SNHLY and CDR2 is FYNNEI. After removal of 11 bases from V and 6 bases from J, the junction contained 4 bases not matched to a gene. CDR3 length: 12 amino acids. CDR3 residues: CALAGGEDTQYF. CDR3 sequence (DNA): TGTGCCCTAGCGGGGGGCGAGGATACGCAGTATTTT.

The chain combines TRBV19 with TRBJ2-3, with TRBD2 matching 12 bases. Germline values: CDR1 LNHDA, CDR2 SQIVND (reference sequence). There are 15 residues in the CDR3. V gave up 9 bases and J gave up 2 bases; unmatched junction bases: 6. CDR3 region: CASMTSGGYTDTQYF. The CDR3 region has the DNA TGTGCCAGCATGACTAGCGGGGGATACACAGATACGCAGTATTTT.